This is a list of T cell receptor beta chains from one sample in a study of cytomegalovirus exposure and HLA in healthy donors. TCRdb's table, derived via immunoSEQ multiplex PCR, lists solely in-frame clones and lacks some. Here the sample spans some 98,000 clones, under 80% being singletons. Material: PBMCs. Every receptor here comes from a man in his forties in good health and CMV-seronegative. Both conserved end residues are part of each CDR3. The order of the fields is J gene, V gene, D gene, clone size, CDR3 protein, CDR3 DNA. A D gene is named only where the DNA matches it firmly. The size field is filled for only some rows; it gives once, few, many or a size class.

TRBJ2-7	TRBV29-1	-	-	CSVVPRDSIYEQYF	TGCAGCGTTGTCCCCCGGGACTCCATCTACGAGCAGTACTTC
TRBJ1-1	TRBV7-2	TRBD1	-	CASSVDGTGQTEAFF	TGTGCCAGCAGCGTAGACGGGACAGGACAGACTGAAGCTTTCTTT
TRBJ2-7	TRBV19	-	few	CASSIGQPPYEQYF	TGTGCCAGTAGTATAGGACAGCCCCCCTACGAGCAGTACTTC
TRBJ2-7	TRBV7-9	TRBD1	once	CAASWDRGEQYF	TGTGCAGCGAGTTGGGACAGGGGCGAGCAGTACTTC
TRBJ1-2	TRBV19	-	-	CASSIPNLGRSNYGYTF	TGTGCCAGTAGTATACCGAATCTGGGCAGATCTAACTATGGCTACACCTTC
TRBJ2-5	TRBV5-1	TRBD1	once	CASSLGQGRQETQYF	TGTGCCAGCAGCTTGGGACAGGGGAGGCAAGAGACCCAGTACTTC
TRBJ2-3	TRBV11-2	-	-	CASSLAGGDTQYF	TGTGCCAGCAGCTTAGCCGGGGGAGATACGCAGTATTTT
TRBJ2-3	TRBV2	TRBD1	-	CASSGGQGSTDTQYF	TGTGCCAGCAGTGGAGGACAGGGGAGCACAGATACGCAGTATTTT
TRBJ2-5	TRBV6-6	TRBD1	-	CASSQTGQPWETQYF	TGTGCCAGCAGTCAGACGGGACAGCCTTGGGAGACCCAGTACTTC
TRBJ2-5	TRBV6-1	TRBD2	-	CASTASGKETQYF	TGTGCCAGCACTGCTAGCGGGAAGGAGACCCAGTACTTC